This TCR beta chain derives from a study of blood T cell repertoires in COVID-19. V shed 1 base and J shed 0 bases, with 13 bases lying between them. This CDR3 region has 17 residues. Germline-derived CDR1 and CDR2 are SGHVS and FQNEAQ. Only in-frame clones appear in the TCRdb table, and some are missing; sequencing was by immunoSEQ multiplex PCR. The repertoire holds approximately 300,000 clones, with about 85% as singletons. J is TRBJ1-5 and V is TRBV7-8; the D gene is possibly TRBD1 (5 bases). Sequences were obtained from peripheral blood. The clonotype comes from a human donor with COVID-19, enrolled during active disease. The donor label of this sample is uncertain. The CDR3 here is CASSLEWGSYSNQPQHF. The DNA of the CDR3 is TGTGCCAGCAGCTTAGAATGGGGCAGCTATAGCAATCAGCCCCAGCATTTT.